What follows are 28 T cell receptor beta chains derived from one specimen sequenced in a study of technical replicates of blood from a few donors. The protocol was immunoSEQ multiplex PCR, while the TCRdb copy is restricted to in-frame clones and leaves out a portion. The sample contains approximately 100,000 clones, just over 95% of which appear only once. Material for sequencing was T cells isolated from PBMCs. These receptor sequences come from a human donor in good health.

This sequence joins TRBV11-3 and TRBJ1-4; 10 bases line up with TRBD1. The V gene's germline CDR1 is SGHNT and CDR2 YENEEA. V lost 1 base to trimming and J lost 7 bases; unmatched junction nucleotides: 6. The CDR3 is 16 residues long. The CDR3 sequence is CASSLAYGTGVEKLFF. Written as DNA, the CDR3 is TGTGCCAGCAGCTTAGCTTACGGGACAGGGGTTGAAAAACTGTTTTTT.

The chain couples TRBV7-6 to TRBJ2-7, with no clear D. Germline V lookup: CDR1 SGHVS, CDR2 FNYEAQ. V was cut by 5 bases and J by 0 bases, with 8 bases left in between. The CDR3 consists of 13 residues. The CDR3 DNA is TGTGCCAGCAGCATACACAGCTCCTACGAGCAGTACTTC. Translated, it gives CASSIHSSYEQYF.

CDR3 protein: CASSSPLGLAGSYEQYF. The CDR3 DNA is TGTGCCAGCAGCTCCCCCCTGGGACTAGCGGGGTCCTACGAGCAGTACTTC. This chain connects TRBV7-9 to TRBJ2-7; TRBD2 matches 13 bases. This CDR3 region has 17 residues. Germline V gene sequence: CDR1 SEHNR, CDR2 FQNEAQ (reference sequence). The V gene end was trimmed by 4 bases and the J gene end by 1 base; junction bases not matched to a gene: 7.

This clone was seen only once. The chain joins TRBV28 to TRBJ2-7, with 10 bases aligning to TRBD2. Germline V gene lookup returns CDR1 MDHEN and CDR2 SYDVKM. The length of the CDR3 is 14 residues. V lost 5 bases and J lost 4; bases outside the gene matches: 5. CDR3 in DNA: TGTGCCAGCAGTCCGGCACTAGCGGGATACGAGCAGTACTTC. It yields the protein CASSPALAGYEQYF.

The chain combines TRBV9 with TRBJ1-2; D unresolved. Germline-derived CDR1 and CDR2 are SGDLS and YYNGEE. Trimming cost V 1 base and J 3 bases, with 13 bases left between them. The CDR3 loop spans 15 amino acids. The CDR3 loop is CASSVFELSYYGYTF. The CDR3 DNA is TGTGCCAGCAGCGTATTTGAGCTTTCGTACTATGGCTACACCTTC.

V usage is TRBV4-1 and J usage is TRBJ2-1; 12 bases map to TRBD2. Germline V gene sequence: CDR1 MGHRA, CDR2 YSYEKL. The CDR3 consists of 15 residues. J gave up 7 bases and V 6 bases, and 7 bases lay outside the gene matches. The CDR3 sequence: CASRLTSGGQNEQFF. The CDR3 nucleotides read TGCGCCAGCAGACTTACTAGCGGGGGGCAGAATGAGCAGTTCTTC.

V and J are TRBV28 and TRBJ1-5; weak D call: TRBD1 (5 bases). CDR1 MDHEN and CDR2 SYDVKM come from the germline V gene. V lost 4 bases and J 0 bases, leaving 19 bases between the germline ends. The CDR3 contains 18 residues. The chain's CDR3 is CASSSMETGDYSNQPQHF. In DNA, the CDR3 is TGTGCCAGCAGTTCGATGGAAACCGGGGACTATAGCAATCAGCCCCAGCATTTT.

This clone was counted a single time. This chain joins TRBV28 and TRBJ2-7; a weak D match, TRBD2 (6 bases). The V gene's germline CDR1 is MDHEN and CDR2 SYDVKM. V lost 7 bases and J 0 bases, leaving 16 bases between the germline ends. The CDR3 is 15 residues long. CDR3 loop: CASISRAGNSYEQYF. DNA for the CDR3: TGTGCCAGCATAAGCCGGGCGGGGAACTCCTACGAGCAGTACTTC. The full variable domain, completed using reference TRBV28 and TRBJ2-7, is DVKVTQSSRYLVKRTGEKVFLECVQDMDHENMFWYRQDPGLGLRLIYFSYDVKMKEKGDIPEGYSVSREKKERFSLILESASTNQTSMYLCASISRAGNSYEQYFGPGTRLTVT.

The rearrangement joins TRBV5-4 to TRBJ2-7; D is ambiguous. The CDR3 length is 16 residues. V was trimmed by 0 bases and J by 0 bases, leaving 13 bases between them. Germline V gene sequence: CDR1 SGHNT, CDR2 YYREEE (reference sequence). The DNA of the CDR3 is TGTGCCAGCAGCTTGGACACCTTTCCAAGCTCCTACGAGCAGTACTTC. This sequence encodes CASSLDTFPSSYEQYF.

The V call is TRBV5-1, the J call TRBJ2-1; possibly TRBD2 for D (6 bases). Germline CDR1 is SGHRS and CDR2 is YFSETQ. Trimming removed 2 bases from V and 2 bases from J, with 11 bases in between. The CDR3 extends over 15 amino acids. The CDR3 region is CASSFGGGAYNEQFF. The CDR3 coding sequence is TGCGCCAGCAGCTTTGGGGGAGGTGCCTACAATGAGCAGTTCTTC.

The V call is TRBV6-5, the J call TRBJ1-3; D is ambiguous. V was clipped by 4 bases and J by 0 bases, with 7 bases between them. This CDR3 region has 14 residues. Germline V gives CDR1 MNHEY, CDR2 SVGAGI. CDR3 in amino acids: CASSLTPSGNTIYF. In nucleotides, the CDR3 is TGTGCCAGCAGTTTGACACCCTCTGGAAACACCATATATTTT.

The chain uses TRBV9 and TRBJ2-6; TRBD1 aligns across 9 bases. Germline V gives CDR1 SGDLS, CDR2 YYNGEE. This CDR3 has 17 amino acids. With V trimmed by 3 bases and J by 1 base, 5 bases remained unmatched. The CDR3, as DNA: TGTGCCAGCAGCGCGGGACAGGGATTATCTGGGGCCAACGTCCTGACTTTC. Amino acid sequence: CASSAGQGLSGANVLTF.

J is TRBJ2-7 and V is TRBV27; 9 bases align to TRBD1. This CDR3 comprises 15 residues. After removal of 2 bases from V and 2 bases from J, the junction contained 4 bases not matched to a gene. CDR1 MNHEY and CDR2 SMNVEV come from the germline V gene (reference sequence). The CDR3 DNA reads TGTGCCAGCAGTTTAACATGGACAGGGGCCTACGAGCAGTACTTC. Its protein is CASSLTWTGAYEQYF.

The rearrangement joins TRBV7-9 to TRBJ2-7; D not resolved. The CDR3 contains 12 residues. V was trimmed by 4 bases and J by 2 bases, leaving 6 bases between them. Germline V gene lookup returns CDR1 SEHNR and CDR2 FQNEAQ (reference sequence). The CDR3 protein is CASSYQTYEQYF. The CDR3, as DNA: TGTGCCAGCAGCTACCAGACCTACGAGCAGTACTTC.

The chain carries TRBV27 and TRBJ2-7; D possibly corresponds to TRBD1 (6 bases). The germline CDR1 and CDR2 sequences are MNHEY and SMNVEV (reference sequence). Trimming stripped 5 bases from V and 5 bases from J, with 16 bases between. The CDR3 runs to 14 residues. The CDR3 coding sequence is TGTGCCAGCAGTCGACAGGCAGGTTACGACGAGCAGTACTTC. Translation: CASSRQAGYDEQYF.

The CDR3 region has the DNA TGTGCCATCAGTGACAGTACCCGTTCTAACTATGGCTACACCTTC. This sequence encodes CAISDSTRSNYGYTF. The chain employs TRBV10-3 and TRBJ1-2; D remains ambiguous. The germline V and J ends were trimmed by 3 bases and 0 bases, with 11 bases remaining between them. In germline, CDR1 is ENHRY, CDR2 SYGVKD. The CDR3 sequence is 15 residues long.

V usage is TRBV9 and J usage is TRBJ2-2, with D perhaps TRBD2 (5 bases). CDR1 and CDR2 from the germline V gene are SGDLS and YYNGEE. Deletions cut 0 bases from V and 0 bases from J, with 12 bases between. This CDR3 region has 17 residues. CDR3 residues: CASSVGEGRANTGELFF. CDR3 coding DNA: TGTGCCAGCAGCGTAGGTGAGGGTAGGGCGAACACCGGGGAGCTGTTTTTT.

This CDR3 is CASSLASVEYEQYF. CDR3 sequence (DNA): TGTGCCAGCAGCTTAGCAAGTGTAGAGTACGAGCAGTACTTC. V is TRBV7-9 and J is TRBJ2-7; D unclear. Deletions cut 0 bases from V and 4 bases from J, with 10 bases between. The CDR3 totals 14 residues. Germline values: CDR1 SEHNR, CDR2 FQNEAQ (reference sequence).

The chain carries TRBV28 and TRBJ1-1; maybe TRBD1 (6 bases). Germline assignment: CDR1 MDHEN and CDR2 SYDVKM. The V end lost 4 bases, the J end lost 0 bases, and 9 bases lay between the germline ends. The CDR3 contains 14 residues. CDR3 amino acids: CASSSWTVNTEAFF. In DNA form, the CDR3 reads TGTGCCAGCAGTTCTTGGACAGTGAACACTGAAGCTTTCTTT.

This rearrangement joins TRBV19 to TRBJ2-2; 7 nucleotides match TRBD2. CDR3 length: 17 residues. The germline CDR1 and CDR2 sequences are LNHDA and SQIVND (reference sequence). The V and J ends lost 3 bases and 0 bases, in that order; junction bases with no gene match: 7. For the CDR3, the DNA is TGTGCCAGTAGTATCCCCGTCAGCGGGGCGAACACCGGGGAGCTGTTTTTT. Protein: CASSIPVSGANTGELFF.

The chain is built from TRBV7-8 and TRBJ2-5; the match to TRBD2 covers 9 bases. Germline V gene lookup returns CDR1 SGHVS and CDR2 FQNEAQ. The CDR3 sequence is 17 residues long. V gave up 1 base and J gave up 2 bases; unmatched junction bases: 8. CDR3 sequence reads: CASSLGLVSGGQETQYF. CDR3 bases: TGTGCCAGCAGCTTAGGTCTTGTTAGCGGGGGACAAGAGACCCAGTACTTC.

V gene TRBV12-5 combines with J gene TRBJ2-7; 7 nucleotides line up with TRBD1. This CDR3 comprises 14 residues. Unmatched junction bases numbered 11, after V lost 7 bases and J lost 5 bases. Germline V gene lookup returns CDR1 LGHNT and CDR2 FRNRAP. CDR3 DNA sequence: TGTGCTAGTGTTCCGGGACAGACAAATCACGAGCAGTACTTC. It translates to CASVPGQTNHEQYF.

The genes are TRBV5-1 and TRBJ2-1, with 9 bases that match TRBD1. The V and J ends lost 3 bases and 9 bases, in that order; junction bases with no gene match: 16. The CDR3 spans 17 residues. Germline assignment: CDR1 SGHRS and CDR2 YFSETQ. CDR3 protein: CASSCQQGAEINIEQFF. Written as DNA, the CDR3 is TGCGCCAGCAGCTGCCAACAGGGGGCTGAAATTAATATTGAGCAGTTCTTC.

The chain links TRBV7-9 to TRBJ2-1; D is perhaps TRBD2 (5 bases). V gave up 1 base and J gave up 12 bases, with 13 bases separating them. Germline CDR1 reads SEHNR; CDR2 reads FQNEAQ (reference sequence). This CDR3 is 13 amino acids long. The CDR3 reads CASSLGLLGWQFF. As DNA, the CDR3 is TGTGCCAGCAGCTTAGGGCTACTAGGCTGGCAGTTCTTC. The entire variable domain, with the rest obtained from reference TRBV7-9 and TRBJ2-1, is as follows: DTGVSQNPRHKITKRGQNVTFRCDPISEHNRLYWYRQTLGQGPEFLTYFQNEAQLEKSRLLSDRFSAERPKGSFSTLEIQRTEQGDSAMYLCASSLGLLGWQFFGPGTRLTVL.

This CDR3 reads CASSLGRADIQYF. The DNA for the CDR3 is TGTGCCAGCAGCTTAGGCAGGGCTGACATTCAGTACTTC. V and J are TRBV11-2 and TRBJ2-4, with D tentatively TRBD1 (5 bases). The CDR3 loop spans 13 amino acids. The germline gives CDR1 SGHAT, CDR2 FQNNGV. V was cut by 1 base and J by 8 bases, with 9 bases left in between.

The chain joins TRBV5-1 to TRBJ1-2, with 10 positions matching TRBD1. The CDR3 contains 16 residues. V was clipped by 3 bases and J by 4 bases; unmatched bases: 9. In germline, CDR1 is SGHRS, CDR2 YFSETQ. Written as DNA, the CDR3 is TGCGCCAGCAGCTCGCGACAGGGGGCGCTTATCTATGGCTACACCTTC. It is translated as CASSSRQGALIYGYTF.

This sequence joins TRBV30 and TRBJ2-5; 7 bases are a match to TRBD1. The germline CDR1 and CDR2 sequences are GTSNPN and SVGIG (reference sequence). The CDR3 extends over 14 amino acids. After removal of 4 bases from V and 0 bases from J, the junction contained 5 bases not matched to a gene. The CDR3 protein is CAWIRQGDQETQYF. In DNA, the CDR3 is TGTGCCTGGATAAGGCAGGGGGACCAAGAGACCCAGTACTTC. Variable domain in full (rest from reference TRBV30 and TRBJ2-5): SQTIHQWPATLVQPVGSPLSLECTVEGTSNPNLYWYRQAAGRGLQLLFYSVGIGQISSEVPQNLSASRPQDRQFILSSKKLLLSDSGFYLCAWIRQGDQETQYFGPGTRLLVL.

The CDR3 sequence is CASSLVGAPNQPQHF. The CDR3 nucleotides are TGTGCCAGCAGCTTGGTGGGGGCGCCTAATCAGCCCCAGCATTTT. This chain links TRBV5-5 with TRBJ1-5; possibly TRBD1 for D (6 bases). With 0 bases removed from V and 4 bases from J, the gap between germline ends came to 11 bases. This CDR3 is 15 amino acids long. CDR1 is SGHKS and CDR2 is YYEKEE in the germline V gene (reference sequence). The variable domain in full, completed from reference TRBV5-5 and TRBJ1-5, reads DAGVTQSPTHLIKTRGQQVTLRCSPISGHKSVSWYQQVLGQGPQFIFQYYEKEERGRGNFPDRFSARQFPNYSSELNVNALLLGDSALYLCASSLVGAPNQPQHFGDGTRLSIL.